These 21 T cell receptor beta chains came from one sample sequenced in a study of technical replicates of blood from several donors. Sequencing used immunoSEQ multiplex PCR; TCRdb keeps in-frame clones, though not all of them. The sample has tens of thousands of clones, roughly 95% seen once. The specimen was PBMCs. Receptors originate from a human donor in good health. Some clones in this sample may be carry-over from other donors' samples.

The chain is built from TRBV2 and TRBJ1-2; D is unclear. V lost 7 bases to trimming and J lost 3 bases, with 9 bases between them. Germline CDR1 reads SNHLY; CDR2 reads FYNNEI. CDR3 length equals 12 residues. The CDR3, as DNA: TGTGCCAGCAATGAGGGCTACTATGGCTACACCTTC. Protein: CASNEGYYGYTF.

The V call is TRBV19, the J call TRBJ1-5; D is possibly TRBD1 (5 bases). The V end was cut by 2 bases, the J end by 2 bases, with 16 bases between. The CDR3 is made up of 17 amino acids. Germline CDR1 reads LNHDA; CDR2 reads SQIVND (reference sequence). CDR3 amino acids: CASSIWEGFRGNQPQHF. In DNA, the CDR3 is TGTGCCAGTAGTATATGGGAAGGGTTCAGGGGCAATCAGCCCCAGCATTTT.

This chain connects TRBV29-1 to TRBJ1-1; unclear D gene. Germline V gives CDR1 SQVTM, CDR2 ANQGSEA. V lost 6 bases and J lost 0, with 11 bases in between. The CDR3 runs to 13 residues. The CDR3 loop is CSVGRNLNTEAFF. The CDR3 coding sequence is TGCAGCGTCGGCAGGAATCTGAACACTGAAGCTTTCTTT.

V gene TRBV19 combines with J gene TRBJ2-7; 12 positions match TRBD2. The germline gives CDR1 LNHDA, CDR2 SQIVND (reference sequence). Germline trimming cut 3 bases from V and 7 bases from J; bases unmatched to any gene: 7. The CDR3 is 15 amino acids. The CDR3 DNA follows: TGTGCCAGTAGTATGGGGTGGACTAGCGGGATGGAGCAGTACTTC. Its translation is CASSMGWTSGMEQYF.

The V gene is TRBV7-2, the J gene TRBJ1-5, with TRBD1 matching 8 bases. Germline CDR1 reads SGHTA; CDR2 reads FQGNSA. This CDR3 spans 15 amino acids. The junction had 3 bases not matched to a gene; V was cut back by 1 base and J by 4 bases. The CDR3 nucleotides are TGTGCCAGCAGCTTAGGGACAGGGCGAAATCAGCCCCAGCATTTT. The encoded protein is CASSLGTGRNQPQHF.

The rearrangement joins TRBV27 to TRBJ1-6; TRBD1 is a possible D gene (5 bases). Looked up from germline, CDR1 is MNHEY and CDR2 is SMNVEV (reference sequence). The CDR3 contains 15 residues. V lost 6 bases, J lost 0 bases, and 9 bases lay in between. CDR3 in amino acids: CASRRGGSYNSPLHF. The DNA for the CDR3 is TGTGCCAGCAGACGGGGGGGCTCCTATAATTCACCCCTCCACTTT.

This chain connects TRBV7-9 to TRBJ2-3, with 13 positions matching TRBD2. The ends lost 2 bases at V and 4 bases at J; junction bases unmatched: 3. Germline CDR1 SEHNR, CDR2 FQNEAQ (reference sequence). The CDR3 contains 16 residues. The CDR3 reads CASSLRLAGGPDTQYF. Written as DNA, the CDR3 is TGTGCCAGCAGCTTACGACTAGCGGGAGGCCCAGATACGCAGTATTTT.

The chain combines TRBV5-1 with TRBJ2-1; the D gene is possibly TRBD1 (6 bases). Trimming cost V 5 bases and J 5 bases, with 17 bases left between them. CDR1 SGHRS and CDR2 YFSETQ come from the germline V gene. The CDR3 has 15 residues. The CDR3 protein is CASSSDSLRDNEQFF. The CDR3 DNA is TGCGCCAGCAGTTCGGACAGTCTGAGAGACAATGAGCAGTTCTTC.

The CDR3 region is CASSPTRQGIYEQYF. The CDR3 region has the DNA TGTGCCAGCAGCCCCACCCGACAGGGAATCTACGAGCAGTACTTC. The chain combines TRBV6-5 with TRBJ2-7; TRBD1 matches at 7 bases. The CDR3 covers 15 residues. J lost 3 bases, V lost 6 bases, and 11 bases had no gene match. Germline assignment: CDR1 MNHEY and CDR2 SVGAGI.

This chain uses TRBV4-3 with TRBJ2-2, with D perhaps matching TRBD1 (6 bases). Trimming removed 0 bases at V and 6 bases at J, with 8 bases between. Germline values: CDR1 LGHNA, CDR2 YSLEER. This CDR3 region has 14 residues. The DNA of the CDR3 is TGCGCCAGCAGCCAAGATTGGACAGCCGGGGAGCTGTTTTTT. It specifies CASSQDWTAGELFF.

CDR3 nucleotide sequence: TGTGCCAGCAGTTCCCGTAGGAGGGAGCCCCAGCATTTT. Its translation: CASSSRRREPQHF. V and J are TRBV6-5 and TRBJ1-5, with D unclear. The CDR3 runs to 13 residues. Germline V gene sequence: CDR1 MNHEY, CDR2 SVGAGI. Trimming took 4 bases from V and 8 from J, leaving 12 bases between them.

This clone came up once. The chain recombines TRBV6-5 with TRBJ1-4; possible D gene TRBD1, 5 bases. The germline V gene encodes CDR1 MNHEY and CDR2 SVGAGI. The CDR3 runs to 14 residues. V was trimmed by 10 bases and J by 5 bases, leaving 17 bases between them. The CDR3 nucleotides are TGTGCCACCATGGGTAGGGGCACCAATGAAAAACTGTTTTTT. It translates to CATMGRGTNEKLFF.

This CDR3 is CASYSRTGINEQYF. In nucleotides, the CDR3 is TGCGCCAGCTACAGCAGGACAGGGATCAACGAGCAGTACTTC. This rearrangement joins TRBV10-2 to TRBJ2-7; 8 positions match TRBD1. Losses at the gene ends were 8 bases for V and 5 bases for J; bases not matched to a gene: 11. The CDR3 has 14 amino acids. Germline CDR1 WSHSY, CDR2 SAAADI.

The V gene is TRBV6-1, the J gene TRBJ1-1; D gene unclear. V shed 1 base and J shed 0 bases, with 6 bases lying between them. The CDR3 spans 14 residues. From germline, CDR1 is MNHNS and CDR2 SASEGT. In DNA, the CDR3 is TGTGCCAGCAGTGAAGGCGCGGTGAACACTGAAGCTTTCTTT. Protein product: CASSEGAVNTEAFF.

This chain joins TRBV28 and TRBJ2-2; 8 bases map to TRBD2. V lost 5 bases, J lost 6 bases, and 8 bases stayed unmatched. The CDR3 is 15 residues long. Germline CDR1 reads MDHEN; CDR2 reads SYDVKM. CDR3 DNA: TGTGCCAGCAGTCCCGGGACTAGATTTGCCGGGGAGCTGTTTTTT. This gives the protein CASSPGTRFAGELFF.

The V and J genes are TRBV5-6 and TRBJ2-2, with TRBD2 matching over 8 bases. Germline loops: CDR1 SGHDT, CDR2 YYEEEE. The CDR3 sequence is 19 residues long. Trimming removed 3 bases from V and 5 bases from J; junction bases left unmatched: 18. CDR3 nucleotide sequence: TGTGCCAGCAGCTCTAGACTAAGCGGGGGCCCGCCTGAGACCGGGGAGCTGTTTTTT. Translated, it gives CASSSRLSGGPPETGELFF.

This chain joins TRBV9 and TRBJ2-2; no reliable D call. This CDR3 has 15 residues. CDR1 and CDR2 (germline): SGDLS, YYNGEE. With 3 bases removed from V and 3 bases from J, the gap between germline ends came to 12 bases. CDR3 amino acids: CASSEKKADTGELFF. The CDR3 DNA reads TGTGCCAGCAGCGAGAAGAAGGCGGACACCGGGGAGCTGTTTTTT.

This rearrangement joins TRBV9 to TRBJ1-1; D is perhaps TRBD1 (5 bases). The germline CDR1 and CDR2 sequences are SGDLS and YYNGEE. This CDR3 is 15 amino acids long. The germline V and J ends were trimmed by 2 bases and 0 bases, with 11 bases remaining between them. Written as DNA, the CDR3 is TGTGCCAGCAGCGTCACAGGCGCCATGAACACTGAAGCTTTCTTT. Protein: CASSVTGAMNTEAFF.

The CDR3 coding sequence is TGTGCCAGCAGCTTCACAAGGGGGGAGACCCAGTACTTC. It yields the protein CASSFTRGETQYF. V usage is TRBV11-2 and J usage is TRBJ2-5; possible D gene TRBD1, 6 bases. The CDR3 loop spans 13 amino acids. CDR1 is SGHAT and CDR2 is FQNNGV in the germline V gene. The V and J ends lost 3 bases and 5 bases respectively, with 10 bases between them. The full variable domain, in which reference TRBV11-2 and TRBJ2-5 provide the parts outside the CDR3, is EAGVAQSPRYKIIEKRQSVAFWCNPISGHATLYWYQQILGQGPKLLIQFQNNGVVDDSQLPKDRFSAERLKGVDSTLKIQPAKLEDSAVYLCASSFTRGETQYFGPGTRLLVL.

The rearrangement links TRBV30 to TRBJ2-6; unclear D gene. Germline CDR1 reads GTSNPN; CDR2 reads SVGIG (reference sequence). CDR3 length: 11 amino acids. The V end lost 3 bases, the J end lost 9 bases, and 6 bases lay between the germline ends. The CDR3, as DNA: TGTGCCTGGAGCCTTTACAACGTCCTGACTTTC. Translation: CAWSLYNVLTF.

This clone appeared a few times. V usage is TRBV7-2 and J usage is TRBJ2-7; the D gene is possibly TRBD1 (6 bases). The germline gives CDR1 SGHTA, CDR2 FQGNSA. V dropped 2 bases and J dropped 1 base, with 12 bases sitting between them. The CDR3 contains 15 residues. The CDR3 sequence: CASSLPQGNSYEQYF. The CDR3 nucleotides read TGTGCCAGCAGCTTACCCCAGGGGAATTCCTACGAGCAGTACTTC.